The 31 T cell receptor beta chains reported below all come from one sample, sequenced in a study of T cells in women clearing cervical HPV infection (dated by TCRdb to 2017 to 2018). Libraries were built with the immunoSEQ multiplex PCR assay. TCRdb took this table from immuneACCESS and kept in-frame rearrangements with V and J called. Such tables lack part of the clones; where checked against another copy, unresolved V genes explain under half of the gap, and the rest is unexplained. The table for this sample shows about 33,000 clones. In total, the top ten clones hold 7.8% of the sample. The specimen sequenced was blood buffy coat. Source of these receptors: a woman aged 18 to 75 with a cervical HPV16 infection that either progressed to CIN3+ or cleared (not recorded which).

About this clone: Read data end 3 residues before the CDR3 end; the end is taken from the germline J gene. The chain has TRBV7-9 and TRBJ2-3, with 9 bases that match TRBD1. The CDR3 runs 15 residues. V shed 5 bases and J 3 bases; nucleotides not matched to a gene: 6. Germline lookup yields CDR1 SEHNR and CDR2 FQNEAQ (reference sequence). Partial CDR3 DNA: TGTGCCAGCAGCCACAGGGGGCAGCGGACAGATACG. Protein: CASSHRGQRTDT. The whole CDR3 is CASSHRGQRTDTQYF.

Notes on this clone: Sequencing ends 3 residues short of the CDR3 end; the germline J gene provides the rest. The chain has TRBV20-1 and TRBJ2-1; TRBD2 matches at 13 bases. Germline CDR1 DFQATT, CDR2 SNEGSKA (reference sequence). Trimming removed 0 bases from V and 9 bases from J; junction bases left unmatched: 2. This CDR3 spans 14 amino acids. The sequenced CDR3 bases are TGCAGTGCTAGAGAGACTAGCGGGAGGTCTGAG. Translation gives CSARETSGRSE. The whole CDR3 sequence is CSARETSGRSEQFF.

On this clone: The CDR3 end falls 3 residues outside the read, so it is completed with the germline J gene. The rearrangement joins TRBV12-3 or TRBV12-4 to TRBJ2-1; D unresolved. This CDR3 contains 11 residues. V lost 4 bases and J 8 bases, leaving 6 bases between the germline ends. CDR3 amino acids: CASSWAHEQFF. The covered CDR3 bases are TGTGCCAGCAGTTGGGCTCATGAG.

On this clone itself: The read gets to within 3 residues of the CDR3 end, and the germline J gene fills in the rest. The chain employs TRBV7-2 and TRBJ1-1; D possibly corresponds to TRBD1 (6 bases). The CDR3 covers 15 residues. CDR1 SGHTA and CDR2 FQGNSA come from the germline V gene. The sequenced CDR3 bases are TGTGCCAGCAGCTTAGCCTTGGGGGGGGCGTGGGAA. Translation: CASSLALGGAWE. The entire CDR3 protein reads CASSLALGGAWEAFF.

On this clone: The read halts 3 residues ahead of the CDR3 end, with the missing end drawn from the germline J gene. The V gene is TRBV5-1, the J gene TRBJ1-2; 12 positions agree with TRBD1. In germline, CDR1 is SGHRS, CDR2 YFSETQ. The CDR3 has 14 amino acids. With V trimmed by 4 bases and J by 6 bases, 4 bases remained unmatched. Partial CDR3 DNA: TGCGCCAGCAGCCTAGGGACAGGGGGCGATGGC. Its translation is CASSLGTGGDG. The whole CDR3 sequence is CASSLGTGGDGYTF.

CDR3 DNA, as far as it was read: TGTGCCAGCAGGCCAGCGGGGGCCGAGACC. This translates into CASRPAGAET. The full CDR3 reads CASRPAGAETQYF. This chain connects TRBV2 to TRBJ2-5, with 8 bases identical to TRBD2. The read ends 3 residues shy of where the CDR3 ends; the end is completed using the germline J gene. The CDR3 spans 13 residues. Germline assignment: CDR1 SNHLY and CDR2 FYNNEI. Trimming cost V 6 bases and J 5 bases; bases outside gene matches: 5.

Notes on this clone: The CDR3 extends 3 residues past the end of the read, so its final part is completed from the germline J gene. This sequence joins TRBV7-8 and TRBJ1-2, with 12 bases aligning to TRBD1. This CDR3 comprises 16 residues. The V gene's germline CDR1 is SGHVS and CDR2 FQNEAQ. The CDR3 protein is CASSLGGQGARTGYTF. Partial CDR3 DNA: TGTGCCAGCAGCTTAGGGGGACAGGGGGCGCGGACGGGC.

In the case of this clone: The missing CDR3 end, 3 residues past where the read stops, is filled in from the germline J gene. The chain couples TRBV6-2 or TRBV6-3 to TRBJ1-5, with D possibly matching TRBD1 (6 bases). From germline, CDR1 is MNHEY and CDR2 SVGEGT. V shed 7 bases and J shed 4 bases, with 11 bases lying between them. The CDR3 totals 13 residues. The CDR3 DNA, read in part, is TGTGCCAGCAATAACCAGGGGAATCAGCCC. This gives the protein CASNNQGNQP. The entire CDR3 sequence reads CASNNQGNQPQHF.

A note on this clone: The CDR3 goes on 3 residues after the read ends, and that part is filled in from the germline J gene. The chain links TRBV7-3 to TRBJ2-5, with D hard to call. Germline V gene lookup returns CDR1 SGHTA and CDR2 FQGTGA. V lost 1 base and J 2 bases, leaving 5 bases between the germline ends. The CDR3 length is 13 residues. The part of the CDR3 DNA that was read is TGTGCCAGCAGCTTAAGCGCACAAGAGACC. The encoded protein is CASSLSAQET. The full CDR3 protein reads CASSLSAQETQYF.

About this clone itself: Coverage ceases 3 residues before the CDR3 finishes, and the germline J gene fills in the end. The V gene is TRBV10-3, the J gene TRBJ2-1; 7 bases are shared with TRBD2. V gave up 5 bases and J gave up 2 bases; unmatched junction bases: 15. The length of the CDR3 is 18 residues. Germline V gene lookup returns CDR1 ENHRY and CDR2 SYGVKD. CDR3 protein: CAISSGESGSGTYNEQFF. Partial CDR3 DNA: TGTGCCATCAGTAGCGGGGAGTCAGGTAGCGGAACCTACAATGAG.

With respect to this clone: The read gets to within 3 residues of the CDR3 end, and the germline J gene fills in the rest. The chain links TRBV7-2 to TRBJ1-5; a weak D match, TRBD1 (5 bases). Trimming took off 2 bases at V and 6 bases at J, with 11 bases between the two ends. The germline gives CDR1 SGHTA, CDR2 FQGNSA. This CDR3 region has 14 residues. CDR3 DNA, as far as it was read: TGTGCCAGCAGCTTACCGCAGGGAGGTCAGCCC. It is translated as CASSLPQGGQP. The entire CDR3 protein is CASSLPQGGQPQHF.

Note on this clone: With the read ending 3 residues before the CDR3 end, the germline J gene is used to fill in that end. V gene TRBV13 combines with J gene TRBJ2-3; D is possibly TRBD1 or TRBD2 (5 bases each). The CDR3 totals 15 residues. From germline, CDR1 is PRHDT and CDR2 FYEKMQ (reference sequence). The covered CDR3 bases are TGTGCCAGCAGCCCCTATGGCAGAAGAGGGGAGACG. Its translation is CASSPYGRRGET. The CDR3, in full, reads CASSPYGRRGETQYF.

Details on this clone: With the read ending 3 residues before the CDR3 end, the germline J gene is used to fill in that end. The chain is built from TRBV12-3 or TRBV12-4 and TRBJ2-7; a possible D gene is TRBD2 (5 bases). This CDR3 is built from 13 residues. With 5 bases removed from V and 6 bases from J, the gap between germline ends came to 14 bases. The CDR3 loop reads CASSLGLFSEQYF. Partial CDR3 DNA: TGTGCCAGCAGTCTAGGACTGTTTAGCGAG.

Comment on this clone: Read sequence stops 3 residues before the CDR3 end, and the germline J gene provides the missing end. The rearrangement uses TRBV9 and TRBJ1-1, with D possibly matching TRBD1 (6 bases). Germline V CDR1 and CDR2: SGDLS, YYNGEE. V lost 2 bases to trimming and J lost 5 bases, with 10 bases between them. This CDR3 is 13 amino acids long. CDR3 bases read: TGTGCCAGCAGCGTCAACAGGGCTACTGAA. Its protein product is CASSVNRATE. From start to end, the CDR3 is CASSVNRATEAFF.

About this clone itself: The read falls 3 residues short of the CDR3 end, and the missing part is taken from the germline J gene. This chain connects TRBV7-9 to TRBJ2-3, with 9 bases fitting TRBD1. Germline lookup yields CDR1 SEHNR and CDR2 FQNEAQ (reference sequence). The CDR3 is 13 amino acids. CDR3 loop: CASSFTGGGSQYF. The part of the CDR3 DNA that was read is TGTGCCAGCAGCTTTACAGGGGGCGGATCG.

In regard to this clone: The CDR3 is cut off 3 residues early in the read; its end comes from the germline J gene. This chain uses TRBV7-6 with TRBJ1-6; TRBD1 is a possible D gene (5 bases). The V end was cut by 5 bases, the J end by 9 bases, with 11 bases between. The CDR3 contains 13 residues. Germline V gene data show CDR1 as SGHVS and CDR2 as FNYEAQ. This chain's CDR3 is CASSERQTSPLHF. CDR3 DNA, as far as it was read: TGTGCCAGCAGCGAAAGACAGACTTCACCC.

The CDR3 protein is CASSDRQPYTF. Incomplete CDR3 DNA: TGTGCCAGCAGCGATAGACAACCC. The rearrangement uses TRBV7-9 and TRBJ1-2; D is ambiguous. Coverage ceases 3 residues before the CDR3 finishes, and the germline J gene fills in the end. Per germline, CDR1 SEHNR and CDR2 FQNEAQ (reference sequence). The CDR3 length is 11 residues.

About this clone: The CDR3 end falls 3 residues outside the read, so it is completed with the germline J gene. The chain uses TRBV6-7 and TRBJ2-7, with D possibly being TRBD2 (6 bases). TRBV6-7 is recorded as an ORF, its role being uncertain. V was pared by 5 bases and J by 0 bases, with 11 bases between. The length of the CDR3 is 14 residues. The CDR3 loop is CASSLRGVSYEQYF. CDR3 DNA, as far as it was read: TGTGCCAGCAGTCTTCGCGGGGTCTCCTACGAG.

For this clone: The DNA ends 3 residues before the CDR3 does, and the rest of the CDR3 is filled in from the germline J gene. The chain joins TRBV7-2 to TRBJ1-2, with D perhaps matching TRBD1 (5 bases). The CDR3 runs 13 residues. Between the trimmed V and J ends, which lost 5 bases and 2 bases, there was a span of 9 bases. The germline V gene encodes CDR1 SGHTA and CDR2 FQGNSA. The sequenced CDR3 bases are TGTGCCAGCAGCCCAACAGGCAACTATGGC. It yields the protein CASSPTGNYG. The entire CDR3 protein reads CASSPTGNYGYTF.

With regard to this clone: The DNA ends 3 residues before the CDR3 does, and the rest of the CDR3 is filled in from the germline J gene. The chain links TRBV12-3 or TRBV12-4 to TRBJ2-1, with TRBD2 as a possible D gene (6 bases). The CDR3 has 14 residues. The V end was cut by 7 bases, the J end by 4 bases, with 14 bases between. The DNA read from the CDR3 is TGTGCCAGCAACCCGGGACTGGCTTACAATGAG. It is translated as CASNPGLAYNE. The whole CDR3 is CASNPGLAYNEQFF.

Of note for this clone: The DNA ends 3 residues before the CDR3 does, and the rest of the CDR3 is filled in from the germline J gene. The chain links TRBV27 to TRBJ2-3; D unresolved. The CDR3 spans 14 residues. V was shortened by 0 bases and J by 4 bases, with 8 bases between the two germline ends. CDR1 and CDR2 from the germline V gene are MNHEY and SMNVEV (reference sequence). The CDR3 sequence is CASSLSVAPDTQYF. The DNA read from the CDR3 is TGTGCCAGCAGTTTATCGGTAGCCCCAGATACG.

Worth noting for this clone: Read data end 3 residues before the CDR3 end; the end is taken from the germline J gene. The V gene is TRBV30, the J gene TRBJ2-5; perhaps TRBD2 as D (6 bases). This CDR3 region has 14 residues. Germline CDR1 GTSNPN, CDR2 SVGIG (reference sequence). The V and J ends lost 0 bases and 3 bases respectively, with 11 bases between them. CDR3 DNA (partial): TGTGCCTGGAGTGTAGCCGAGCGGGAAGAGACC. Its protein product is CAWSVAEREET. The complete CDR3 protein is CAWSVAEREETQYF.

A note on this clone: Sequencing ends 3 residues short of the CDR3 end; the germline J gene provides the rest. The identical CDR3 is also encoded by other nucleotide sequences in the sample. The rearrangement uses TRBV19 and TRBJ1-1, with TRBD1 as a possible D gene (5 bases). The CDR3 is 13 residues long. The germline CDR1 and CDR2 sequences are LNHDA and SQIVND (reference sequence). This chain's CDR3 is CATGAGSGETAFF. CDR3 bases read: TGTGCCACCGGGGCGGGGTCGGGAGAGACC.

Turning to this clone: With the read ending 3 residues before the CDR3 end, the germline J gene is used to fill in that end. The gene calls are TRBV2 and TRBJ2-2; 10 nucleotides align to TRBD1. The CDR3 extends over 16 amino acids. The J segment lost 3 bases and the V segment lost 6 bases, leaving 7 bases of the junction unmatched. Germline V gene data show CDR1 as SNHLY and CDR2 as FYNNEI. CDR3: CASSKTGGFDTGELFF. Partial CDR3 DNA: TGTGCCAGCAGCAAGACAGGGGGCTTCGACACCGGGGAG.

The DNA read from the CDR3 is TGTGCCACCGCTCCGGGACTAGTCAATGAC. It translates to CATAPGLVND. The whole CDR3 protein is CATAPGLVNDYTF. This sequence joins TRBV19 and TRBJ1-2; the D gene is possibly TRBD1 (5 bases). The read is 3 residues too short to cover the CDR3 end, so that end is filled in from the germline J gene. In germline, CDR1 is LNHDA, CDR2 SQIVND (reference sequence). This CDR3 region has 13 residues.

As regards this clone: Sequencing ends 3 residues short of the CDR3 end; the germline J gene provides the rest. The chain links TRBV4-2 to TRBJ2-3; 10 nucleotides line up with TRBD2. The J segment lost 6 bases and the V segment lost 0 bases, leaving 6 bases of the junction unmatched. CDR1 is LGHNA and CDR2 is YNFKEQ in the germline V gene. The CDR3 loop spans 16 amino acids. This CDR3 reads CASSQDVPSGSDTQYF. The CDR3 DNA, read in part, is TGTGCCAGCAGCCAAGATGTCCCTAGCGGGAGTGATACG.

CDR3: CASSPTQNDGQYF. The sequenced CDR3 bases are TGTGCCAGCTCACCAACACAGAACGATGGT. This chain connects TRBV18 to TRBJ2-4; the D is unclear. The read ends 3 residues before the CDR3 terminus; that terminus is restored from the germline J gene. CDR3 length: 13 amino acids. Germline V CDR1 and CDR2: KGHSH, LQKENI. The full variable domain, completed using reference TRBV18 and TRBJ2-4, is NAGVMQNPRHLVRRRGQEARLRCSPMKGHSHVYWYRQLPEEGLKFMVYLQKENIIDESGMPKERFSAEFPKEGPSILRIQQVVRGDSAAYFCASSPTQNDGQYFGAGTRLSVL.

A remark on this clone: The read stops 3 residues short of the end of the CDR3; the missing end is completed from the germline J gene. This chain links TRBV30 with TRBJ2-7; 11 bases are shared with TRBD1. The germline V gene encodes CDR1 GTSNPN and CDR2 SVGIG (reference sequence). The CDR3 length is 16 residues. V shed 3 bases, J shed 3 bases, and the junction held 10 bases outside the gene matches. The CDR3 here is CAWRGRGQGEFYEQYF. The sequenced CDR3 bases are TGTGCCTGGAGAGGTAGGGGACAGGGGGAGTTCTACGAG. Full variable domain (outside the CDR3, taken from reference TRBV30 and TRBJ2-7): SQTIHQWPATLVQPVGSPLSLECTVEGTSNPNLYWYRQAAGRGLQLLFYSVGIGQISSEVPQNLSASRPQDRQFILSSKKLLLSDSGFYLCAWRGRGQGEFYEQYFGPGTRLTVT.

Concerning this clone: The read ends 3 residues early relative to the CDR3; the germline J gene fills the gap. The chain joins TRBV11-2 to TRBJ2-7; 7 nucleotides line up with TRBD1. Germline V gene lookup returns CDR1 SGHAT and CDR2 FQNNGV. CDR3 length: 14 residues. The V and J ends lost 4 bases and 3 bases, in that order; junction bases with no gene match: 6. The CDR3 sequence is CASSSGQAFYEQYF. CDR3 bases read: TGTGCCAGCAGCTCCGGACAGGCATTCTACGAG. The variable domain in full, with the rest retrieved from reference TRBV11-2 and TRBJ2-7, is EAGVAQSPRYKIIEKRQSVAFWCNPISGHATLYWYQQILGQGPKLLIQFQNNGVVDDSQLPKDRFSAERLKGVDSTLKIQPAKLEDSAVYLCASSSGQAFYEQYFGPGTRLTVT.

A remark on this clone: Read sequence stops 3 residues before the CDR3 end, and the germline J gene provides the missing end. The chain couples TRBV11-2 to TRBJ1-1; TRBD1 matches 10 bases. Germline CDR1 is SGHAT and CDR2 is FQNNGV. V was clipped by 5 bases and J by 6 bases; unmatched bases: 3. There are 13 residues in the CDR3. The CDR3 DNA, read in part, is TGTGCCAGCAGCCGGGACAGGGGTGCTGAA. Translation: CASSRDRGAE. The entire CDR3 protein reads CASSRDRGAEAFF.

As for this clone: The missing CDR3 end, 3 residues past where the read stops, is filled in from the germline J gene. The chain carries TRBV19 and TRBJ1-5, with TRBD1 matching over 7 bases. The CDR3 has 15 amino acids. The V segment lost 6 bases and the J segment 3 bases; nucleotides outside the gene matches: 8. Germline V lookup: CDR1 LNHDA, CDR2 SQIVND (reference sequence). The sequenced part of the CDR3 DNA is TGTGCCAGTAGAAGGGGGCCAGGACTCAATCAGCCC. Translation: CASRRGPGLNQP. The entire CDR3 reads CASRRGPGLNQPQHF.